This record covers a single TCR beta chain. Only in-frame clones appear in the TCRdb table, and some are missing; sequencing was by immunoSEQ multiplex PCR. The sample records approximately 200,000 clones, 85% being singletons. The J segment lost 13 bases and the V segment lost 1 base, leaving 12 bases of the junction unmatched. Germline V gene lookup returns CDR1 LNHDA and CDR2 SQIVND (reference sequence). CDR3 length: 15 amino acids. Participant-reported clinical history was the basis for cohort assignment. All recovered Cohort 3 donors got two negative PCRs, got clearance, or saw symptom resolution. This entry belongs to a study of blood T cell repertoires in COVID-19.

The specimen sequenced was PBMCs or T cells enriched from blood (not recorded which). The J gene is TRBJ2-2, the V gene TRBV19, with 7 positions matching TRBD1. The TCR was taken from a man aged 40-55 years who had recovered from COVID-19. The CDR3 loop is CASSIAVGQGERLFF. The CDR3 DNA is TGTGCCAGTAGTATAGCAGTGGGGCAGGGGGAGAGGCTGTTTTTT. Variable domain in full (rest from reference TRBV19 and TRBJ2-2): DGGITQSPKYLFRKEGQNVTLSCEQNLNHDAMYWYRQDPGQGLRLIYYSQIVNDFQKGDIAEGYSVSREKKESFPLTVTSAQKNPTAFYLCASSIAVGQGERLFFGEGSRLTVL.